This T cell receptor (beta chain) is from a study of shared clonotypes between healthy human individuals. Findings and limits, study-wide: Blood was the sole source, and tissue repertoires probably differ. Memory subsets had estimated richness that was generally smaller than that of naive subsets.

Sequencing was performed with immunoSEQ multiplex PCR; in TCRdb, only in-frame clones are kept and a portion is missing. The sample has approximately 1,500,000 clones; roughly 98% are singletons. The germline V gene has CDR1 SGHTA and CDR2 FQGTGA. CDR3 size: 13 residues. V lost 8 bases to trimming and J lost 5 bases, with 12 bases between them. Notes on this clone: Its antigen is undetermined.

The rearrangement uses TRBV7-3 and TRBJ2-2, with D possibly matching TRBD1 (6 bases). This TCR derives from a man under 40 in good health. Sequenced material: naive CD4+ T cells sorted from blood. As to subset: CD45RA+ positively selected. The CDR3, as DNA: TGTGCCAGCGCCCGTCAGGGGACCGGGGAGCTGTTTTTT. Protein product: CASARQGTGELFF.